This T cell receptor beta chain originates from a study of cytomegalovirus exposure and HLA in healthy donors. Unmatched junction bases numbered 4, after V lost 3 bases and J lost 8 bases. The CDR3 is 14 residues long. Germline V gene data show CDR1 as LGHNA and CDR2 as YSLEER. With 60 Vbeta and 13 Jbeta primers, the PCR was carried out. The method was immunoSEQ multiplex PCR; TCRdb's version includes in-frame clones alone and lacks a portion of them. This table has just over 150,000 clones, roughly 82% appearing once. This chain joins TRBV4-3 and TRBJ2-4; TRBD1 aligns across 10 bases. The source material was PBMCs. The TCR sequence derives from a woman between 50 and 59 years old in good health and CMV-seropositive. DNA for the CDR3: TGCGCCAGCAGCCATGGGACAGGGGCCGACATTCAGTACTTC. Amino acid sequence: CASSHGTGADIQYF.